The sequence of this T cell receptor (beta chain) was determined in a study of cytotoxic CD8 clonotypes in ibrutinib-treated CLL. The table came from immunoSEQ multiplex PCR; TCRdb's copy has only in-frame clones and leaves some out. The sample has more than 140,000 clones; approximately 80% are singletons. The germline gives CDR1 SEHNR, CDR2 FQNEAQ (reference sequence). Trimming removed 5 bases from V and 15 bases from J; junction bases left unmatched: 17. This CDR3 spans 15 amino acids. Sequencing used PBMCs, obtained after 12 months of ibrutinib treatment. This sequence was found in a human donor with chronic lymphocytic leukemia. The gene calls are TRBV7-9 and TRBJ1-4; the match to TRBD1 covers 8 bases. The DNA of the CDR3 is TGTGCCAGCAGCCCCGACCGGGACAGGTCCGACCTGGTGTTTTTT. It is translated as CASSPDRDRSDLVFF.